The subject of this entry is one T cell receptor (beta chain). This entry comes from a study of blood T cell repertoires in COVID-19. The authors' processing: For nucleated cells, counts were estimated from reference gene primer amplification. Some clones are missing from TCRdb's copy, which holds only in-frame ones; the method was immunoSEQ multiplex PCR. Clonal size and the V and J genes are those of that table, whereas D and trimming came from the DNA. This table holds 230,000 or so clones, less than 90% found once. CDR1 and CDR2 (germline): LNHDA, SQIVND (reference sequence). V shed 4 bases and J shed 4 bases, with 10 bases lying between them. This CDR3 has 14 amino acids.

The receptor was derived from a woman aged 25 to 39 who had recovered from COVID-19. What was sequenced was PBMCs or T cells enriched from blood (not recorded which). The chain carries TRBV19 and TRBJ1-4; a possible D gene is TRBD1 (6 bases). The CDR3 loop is CASSSGQINEKLFF. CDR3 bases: TGTGCCAGTAGTAGCGGACAGATTAATGAAAAACTGTTTTTT. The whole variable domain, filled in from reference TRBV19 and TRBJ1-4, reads DGGITQSPKYLFRKEGQNVTLSCEQNLNHDAMYWYRQDPGQGLRLIYYSQIVNDFQKGDIAEGYSVSREKKESFPLTVTSAQKNPTAFYLCASSSGQINEKLFFGSGTQLSVL.